The 21 T cell receptor beta chains reported below all come from one sample, sequenced in a study of T cell changes during pregnancy in multiple sclerosis. TCRdb's table, derived via immunoSEQ multiplex PCR, lists solely in-frame clones and lacks some. The profile shows about 32,000 clones, around 89% of them singletons. The material sequenced was CD8+ T cells from peripheral blood mononuclear cells, taken in the third trimester of pregnancy. The source of these receptors is a female donor with multiple sclerosis, enrolled in a pregnancy study.

V usage is TRBV7-8 and J usage is TRBJ2-1; TRBD1 is a possible D gene (6 bases). Germline V lookup: CDR1 SGHVS, CDR2 FQNEAQ. V dropped 5 bases and J dropped 4 bases, with 9 bases sitting between them. CDR3 length: 13 residues. CDR3 in amino acids: CASSLGHYNEQFF. Written as DNA, the CDR3 is TGTGCCAGCAGCCTGGGACATTACAATGAGCAGTTCTTC.

The J gene is TRBJ1-5, the V gene TRBV6-1; no clear D. The CDR3 is 14 residues long. CDR1 is MNHNS and CDR2 is SASEGT in the germline V gene. The ends were cut back, 0 bases at V and 7 bases at J, with 10 bases in the middle. The chain's CDR3 is CASSEAERAQPQHF. CDR3 nucleotide sequence: TGTGCCAGCAGTGAAGCGGAGAGGGCCCAGCCCCAGCATTTT.

Concerning this clone itself: An end of the junction does not agree with germline; a read error may underlie this. The rearrangement links TRBV27 to TRBJ2-7, with 10 positions matching TRBD2. The CDR3 has 14 residues. Per germline, CDR1 MNHEY and CDR2 SMNVEV (reference sequence). CDR3: CASSLSGRAYEQYF. CDR3 nucleotide sequence: TGTGCCAGCAGTTTGAGCGGGAGGGCCTATGAGCAGTACTTC.

CDR3 residues: CASMSGGYEQYF. Here the CDR3 DNA reads TGCGCCAGCATGTCAGGGGGCTACGAGCAGTACTTC. The genes are TRBV4-1 and TRBJ2-7; TRBD1 agrees at 7 bases. V lost 7 bases to trimming and J lost 3 bases; unmatched junction nucleotides: 3. Germline-derived CDR1 and CDR2 are MGHRA and YSYEKL. CDR3 length: 12 residues.

The chain couples TRBV15 to TRBJ2-3, with 7 bases fitting TRBD2. This CDR3 spans 16 amino acids. After removal of 4 bases from V and 4 bases from J, the junction contained 11 bases not matched to a gene. Germline lookup yields CDR1 LNHNV and CDR2 YYDKDF (reference sequence). The CDR3 protein is CATSKDTSAPPDTQYF. CDR3 bases: TGTGCCACCAGCAAAGATACTAGCGCCCCACCAGATACGCAGTATTTT. Supplemented by reference TRBV15 and TRBJ2-3, the full variable domain reads DAMVIQNPRYQVTQFGKPVTLSCSQTLNHNVMYWYQQKSSQAPKLLFHYYDKDFNNEADTPDNFQSRRPNTSFCFLDIRSPGLGDTAMYLCATSKDTSAPPDTQYFGPGTRLTVL.

The rearrangement uses TRBV4-1 and TRBJ2-7; TRBD1 is a possible D gene (5 bases). The CDR3 consists of 16 residues. The V gene's germline CDR1 is MGHRA and CDR2 YSYEKL. V lost 0 bases and J 3 bases, leaving 15 bases between the germline ends. The CDR3 bases are TGCGCCAGCAGCCAAGAAGAAGGCGTGGGGCTCTACGAGCAGTACTTC. It yields the protein CASSQEEGVGLYEQYF.

The genes are TRBV10-1 and TRBJ2-7, with a possible D match to TRBD1 (5 bases). The CDR3 contains 15 residues. In germline, CDR1 is WNHNN, CDR2 SYGVQD (reference sequence). Trimming took off 0 bases at V and 5 bases at J, with 14 bases between the two ends. This CDR3 is CASSESFKGIHEQYF. The CDR3 DNA is TGCGCCAGCAGTGAGTCGTTCAAGGGGATCCACGAGCAGTACTTC.

V gene TRBV10-3 combines with J gene TRBJ1-2; no definite D call. The CDR3 has 16 amino acids. Germline lookup yields CDR1 ENHRY and CDR2 SYGVKD. Trimming stripped 6 bases from V and 3 bases from J, with 20 bases between. CDR3 sequence (DNA): TGTGCCATCAGAGAGACCACCGAGGAAGTCTACTATGGCTACACCTTC. It translates to CAIRETTEEVYYGYTF.

The chain uses TRBV6-1 and TRBJ1-1; weak D call: TRBD1 (5 bases). Germline CDR1 MNHNS, CDR2 SASEGT. V lost 4 bases and J lost 3, with 12 bases in between. The CDR3 extends over 14 amino acids. The DNA of the CDR3 is TGTGCCAGCAGTGTATTGACAGAGGACACTGAAGCTTTCTTT. It encodes CASSVLTEDTEAFF.

This chain joins TRBV5-4 and TRBJ2-1; no reliable D call. Trimming pared 0 bases from V and 6 bases from J, leaving 10 bases between. The germline gives CDR1 SGHNT, CDR2 YYREEE (reference sequence). This CDR3 is built from 14 residues. CDR3 amino acids: CASSLGSRGNEQFF. CDR3 DNA: TGTGCCAGCAGCTTGGGAAGCCGCGGCAATGAGCAGTTCTTC. Combining the CDR3 with reference TRBV5-4 and TRBJ2-1 gives the whole variable domain ETGVTQSPTHLIKTRGQQVTLRCSSQSGHNTVSWYQQALGQGPQFIFQYYREEENGRGNFPPRFSGLQFPNYSSELNVNALELDDSALYLCASSLGSRGNEQFFGPGTRLTVL.

This chain uses TRBV28 with TRBJ1-1; tentatively, D is TRBD1 (6 bases). CDR1 is MDHEN, CDR2 SYDVKM, per germline. The CDR3 spans 16 residues. V lost 2 bases to trimming and J lost 1 base, with 14 bases between them. The CDR3 region is CASSLPPLDRNTEAFF. For the CDR3, the DNA is TGTGCCAGCAGTTTACCTCCCCTGGACAGGAACACTGAAGCTTTCTTT. Full variable domain (rest looked up from reference TRBV28 and TRBJ1-1): DVKVTQSSRYLVKRTGEKVFLECVQDMDHENMFWYRQDPGLGLRLIYFSYDVKMKEKGDIPEGYSVSREKKERFSLILESASTNQTSMYLCASSLPPLDRNTEAFFGQGTRLTVV.

The genes are TRBV5-6 and TRBJ2-7; 14 bases line up with TRBD2. J gave up 6 bases and V 3 bases, and 14 bases lay outside the gene matches. Germline CDR1 is SGHDT and CDR2 is YYEEEE. CDR3 length: 18 residues. CDR3 loop: CASSSTSGREGPPGEQYF. The DNA for the CDR3 is TGTGCCAGCAGCTCGACTAGCGGGAGGGAGGGTCCCCCTGGCGAGCAGTACTTC.

The CDR3: CASSQDFTSSPIYNEQFF. The CDR3 bases are TGCGCCAGCAGCCAAGATTTTACGAGTAGCCCTATTTACAATGAGCAGTTCTTC. The chain is built from TRBV4-1 and TRBJ2-1, with D uncertain. Germline lookup yields CDR1 MGHRA and CDR2 YSYEKL. This CDR3 spans 18 amino acids. Trimming took off 0 bases at V and 4 bases at J, with 19 bases between the two ends.

The count of this clone is one. The V and J genes are TRBV5-1 and TRBJ2-4; 7 positions match TRBD2. V was clipped by 6 bases and J by 5 bases; unmatched bases: 8. This CDR3 is 14 amino acids long. Germline loops: CDR1 SGHRS, CDR2 YFSETQ. As DNA, the CDR3 is TGCGCCAGCAACCCGGGAGGAAGGGAAAACATTCAGTACTTC. This encodes CASNPGGRENIQYF.

The chain is built from TRBV7-3 and TRBJ2-1; no clear D. The ends were cut back, 5 bases at V and 0 bases at J, with 8 bases in the middle. CDR3 size: 14 residues. Germline loops: CDR1 SGHTA, CDR2 FQGTGA. As DNA, the CDR3 is TGTGCCAGCAGCCCCGGTTCCTCCTACAATGAGCAGTTCTTC. The encoded protein is CASSPGSSYNEQFF. Using reference TRBV7-3 and TRBJ2-1 for the parts outside the CDR3, the full variable domain is GAGVSQTPSNKVTEKGKYVELRCDPISGHTALYWYRQSLGQGPEFLIYFQGTGAADDSGLPNDRFFAVRPEGSVSTLKIQRTERGDSAVYLCASSPGSSYNEQFFGPGTRLTVL.

The chain employs TRBV7-9 and TRBJ2-5; maybe TRBD1 (6 bases). Trimming left V 4 bases short and J 3 bases short, with 12 bases between. The germline V gene encodes CDR1 SEHNR and CDR2 FQNEAQ (reference sequence). The CDR3 extends over 14 amino acids. The CDR3 DNA reads TGTGCCAGCAGCTCAACAGGGAAAGAAGAGACCCAGTACTTC. The encoded protein is CASSSTGKEETQYF.

The rearrangement uses TRBV2 and TRBJ1-1; D may be TRBD1 (6 bases). The length of the CDR3 is 15 residues. With 2 bases removed from V and 4 bases from J, the gap between germline ends came to 14 bases. Per germline, CDR1 SNHLY and CDR2 FYNNEI. The CDR3 loop reads CASSEFGQWATEAFF. DNA of the CDR3: TGTGCCAGCAGTGAATTTGGACAGTGGGCCACTGAAGCTTTCTTT.

V gene TRBV6-5 combines with J gene TRBJ1-5; D is uncertain. Germline lookup yields CDR1 MNHEY and CDR2 SVGAGI. The CDR3 extends over 15 amino acids. Between the trimmed V and J ends, which lost 7 bases and 0 bases, there was a span of 13 bases. The CDR3 reads CASTQRQDSNQPQHF. In DNA form, the CDR3 reads TGTGCCAGCACCCAGAGACAAGATAGCAATCAGCCCCAGCATTTT.

The rearrangement joins TRBV7-3 to TRBJ2-7; tentative D call: TRBD1 (6 bases). The CDR3 has 13 residues. With 3 bases removed from V and 3 bases from J, the gap between germline ends came to 9 bases. Germline CDR1 reads SGHTA; CDR2 reads FQGTGA. The DNA of the CDR3 is TGTGCCAGCAGCTTCGGCAGGGGCTACGAGCAGTACTTC. Encoded protein: CASSFGRGYEQYF.

The CDR3 bases are TGTGCCAGCAGCGTAGAGGCGTCAGGGGACGAGCAGTACTTC. Its protein product is CASSVEASGDEQYF. The chain has TRBV9 and TRBJ2-7; possible D gene TRBD1, 6 bases. The CDR3 has 14 amino acids. Deletions cut 0 bases from V and 5 bases from J, with 12 bases between. Germline V CDR1 and CDR2: SGDLS, YYNGEE.

This clone appeared a single time. The rearrangement uses TRBV25-1 and TRBJ1-4, with no clear D. Germline V gene data show CDR1 as MGHDK and CDR2 as SYGVNS. The CDR3 runs 14 residues. V was pared by 8 bases and J by 4 bases, with 14 bases between. CDR3 nucleotide sequence: TGTGCCAGCTCCTGGACTTCTGATAATGAAAAACTGTTTTTT. It is translated as CASSWTSDNEKLFF.